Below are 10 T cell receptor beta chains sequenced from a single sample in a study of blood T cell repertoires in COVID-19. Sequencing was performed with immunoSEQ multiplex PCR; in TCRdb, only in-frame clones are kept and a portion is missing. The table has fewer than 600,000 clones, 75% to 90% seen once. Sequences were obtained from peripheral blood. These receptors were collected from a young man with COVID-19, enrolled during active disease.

As DNA, the CDR3 is TGTGCCACCAGTAGGGGGGGAAGCAATCAGCCCCAGCATTTT. It encodes CATSRGGSNQPQHF. The rearrangement links TRBV24-1 to TRBJ1-5; tentative D call: TRBD1 (6 bases). Germline CDR1 is KGHDR and CDR2 is SFDVKD. Trimming took off 6 bases at V and 1 base at J, with 9 bases between the two ends. The CDR3 consists of 14 residues.

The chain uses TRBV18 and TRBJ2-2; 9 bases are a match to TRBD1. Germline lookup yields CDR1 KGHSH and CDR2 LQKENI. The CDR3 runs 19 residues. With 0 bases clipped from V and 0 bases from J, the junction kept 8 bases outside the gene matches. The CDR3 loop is CASSPPVQGAFTNTGELFF. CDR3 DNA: TGTGCCAGCTCACCACCCGTACAGGGGGCTTTTACGAACACCGGGGAGCTGTTTTTT.

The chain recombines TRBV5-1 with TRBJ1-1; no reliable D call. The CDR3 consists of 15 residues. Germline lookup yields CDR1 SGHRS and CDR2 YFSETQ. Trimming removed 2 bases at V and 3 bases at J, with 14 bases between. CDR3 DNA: TGCGCCAGCAGCTTAAGCGGGGTCTGGGACACTGAAGCTTTCTTT. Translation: CASSLSGVWDTEAFF.

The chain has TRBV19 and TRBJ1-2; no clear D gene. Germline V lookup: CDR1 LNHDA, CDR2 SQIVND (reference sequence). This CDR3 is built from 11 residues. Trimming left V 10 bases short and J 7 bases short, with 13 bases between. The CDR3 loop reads CATGPGLGYTF. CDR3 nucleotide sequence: TGTGCCACCGGGCCAGGACTTGGCTACACCTTC.

In nucleotides, the CDR3 is TGTGCCAGCAGCCAGACAGGGCTCTCCTACGAGCAGTACTTC. It specifies CASSQTGLSYEQYF. The chain couples TRBV3-1 (or the pseudogene TRBV3-2) to TRBJ2-7; 7 bases are a match to TRBD1. The junction had 2 bases not matched to a gene; V was cut back by 3 bases and J by 0 bases. Germline V gives CDR1 LGHDT, CDR2 YNNKEL (reference sequence). CDR3 length: 14 residues.

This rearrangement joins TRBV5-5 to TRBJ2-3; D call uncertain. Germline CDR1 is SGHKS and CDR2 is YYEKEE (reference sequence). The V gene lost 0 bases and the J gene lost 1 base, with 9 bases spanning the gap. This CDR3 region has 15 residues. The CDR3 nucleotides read TGTGCCAGCAGCTTGGGGTCTACCCGCACAGATACGCAGTATTTT. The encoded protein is CASSLGSTRTDTQYF.

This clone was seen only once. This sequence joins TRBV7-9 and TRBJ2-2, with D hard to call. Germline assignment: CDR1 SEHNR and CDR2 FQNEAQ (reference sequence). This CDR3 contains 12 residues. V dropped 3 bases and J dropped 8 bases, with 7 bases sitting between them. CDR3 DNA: TGTGCCAGCAGCTTTGCACAGGGGGAGCTGTTTTTT. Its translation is CASSFAQGELFF.

CDR3 residues: CASSALGGGDGNTIYF. CDR3 nucleotides: TGTGCCAGCAGCGCCCTAGGCGGAGGGGATGGAAACACCATATATTTT. This sequence joins TRBV2 and TRBJ1-3, with D perhaps matching TRBD1 (5 bases). CDR1 and CDR2 (germline): SNHLY, FYNNEI. Trimming took off 6 bases at V and 3 bases at J, with 18 bases between the two ends. CDR3 length equals 16 residues.

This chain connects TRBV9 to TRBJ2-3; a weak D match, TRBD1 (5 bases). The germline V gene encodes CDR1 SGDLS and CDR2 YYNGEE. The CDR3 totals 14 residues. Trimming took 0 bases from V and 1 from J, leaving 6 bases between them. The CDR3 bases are TGTGCCAGCAGCGTAGTAGGGGGCACAGATACGCAGTATTTT. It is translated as CASSVVGGTDTQYF.

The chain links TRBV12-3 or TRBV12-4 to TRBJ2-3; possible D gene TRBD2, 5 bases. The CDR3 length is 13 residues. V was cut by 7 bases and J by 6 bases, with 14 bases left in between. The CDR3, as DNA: TGTGCCAGCAACGACGGATTAGCGGATACGCAGTATTTT. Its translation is CASNDGLADTQYF.